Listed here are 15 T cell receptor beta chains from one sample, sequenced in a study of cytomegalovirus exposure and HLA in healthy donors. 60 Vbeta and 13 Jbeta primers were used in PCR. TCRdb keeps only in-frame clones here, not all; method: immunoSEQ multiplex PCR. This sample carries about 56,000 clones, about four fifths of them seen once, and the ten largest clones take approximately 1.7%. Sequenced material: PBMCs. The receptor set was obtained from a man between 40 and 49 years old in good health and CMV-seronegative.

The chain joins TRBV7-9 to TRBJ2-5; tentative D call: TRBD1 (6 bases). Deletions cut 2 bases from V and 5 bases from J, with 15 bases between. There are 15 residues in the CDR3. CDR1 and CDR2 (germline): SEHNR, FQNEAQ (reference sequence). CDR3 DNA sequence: TGTGCCAGCAGCTTAACCCCACAGGGTTGGGAGACCCAGTACTTC. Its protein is CASSLTPQGWETQYF.

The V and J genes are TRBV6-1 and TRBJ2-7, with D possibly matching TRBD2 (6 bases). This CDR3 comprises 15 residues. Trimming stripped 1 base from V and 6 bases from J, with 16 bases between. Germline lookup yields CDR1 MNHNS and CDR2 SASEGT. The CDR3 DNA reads TGTGCCAGCAGTGAAGATACCGCGGGGTGGGGCGAGCAGTACGTC. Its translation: CASSEDTAGWGEQYV.

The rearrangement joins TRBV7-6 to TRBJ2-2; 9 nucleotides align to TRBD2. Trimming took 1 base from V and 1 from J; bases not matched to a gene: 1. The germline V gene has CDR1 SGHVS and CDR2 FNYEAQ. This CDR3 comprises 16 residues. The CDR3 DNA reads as TGTGCCAGCAGCTTAGTACTAGCGGGGAACACCGGGGAGCTGTTTTTT. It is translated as CASSLVLAGNTGELFF.

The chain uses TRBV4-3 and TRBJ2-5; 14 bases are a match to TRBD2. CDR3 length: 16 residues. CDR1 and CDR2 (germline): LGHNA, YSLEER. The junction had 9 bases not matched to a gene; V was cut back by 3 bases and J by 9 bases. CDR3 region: CASSHGTSGGPPAQYF. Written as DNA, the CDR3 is TGCGCCAGCAGCCACGGGACTAGCGGGGGCCCTCCCGCCCAGTACTTC.

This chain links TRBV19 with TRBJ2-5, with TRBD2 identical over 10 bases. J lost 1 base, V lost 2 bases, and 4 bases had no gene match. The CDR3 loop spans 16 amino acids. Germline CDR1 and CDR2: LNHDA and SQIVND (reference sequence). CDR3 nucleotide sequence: TGTGCCAGTAGTATAAGTAGCGGGGGGTCCCAAGAGACCCAGTACTTC. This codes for CASSISSGGSQETQYF.

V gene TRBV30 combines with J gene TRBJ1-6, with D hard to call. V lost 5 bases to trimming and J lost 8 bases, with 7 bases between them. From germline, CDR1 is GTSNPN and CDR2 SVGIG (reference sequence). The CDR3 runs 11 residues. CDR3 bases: TGTGCCTGGGGTACGGATTCACCCCTCCACTTT. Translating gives CAWGTDSPLHF.

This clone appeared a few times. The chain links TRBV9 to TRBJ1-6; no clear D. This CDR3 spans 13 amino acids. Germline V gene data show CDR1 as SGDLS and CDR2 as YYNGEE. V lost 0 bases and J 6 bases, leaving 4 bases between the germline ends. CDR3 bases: TGTGCCAGCAGCGTAGTGAGTAATTCACCCCTCCACTTT. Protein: CASSVVSNSPLHF.

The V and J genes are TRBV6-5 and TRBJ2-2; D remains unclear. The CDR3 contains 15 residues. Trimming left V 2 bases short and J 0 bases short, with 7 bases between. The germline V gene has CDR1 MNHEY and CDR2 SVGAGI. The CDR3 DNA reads TGTGCCAGCAGTTACCAGTCACCGAACACCGGGGAGCTGTTTTTT. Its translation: CASSYQSPNTGELFF.

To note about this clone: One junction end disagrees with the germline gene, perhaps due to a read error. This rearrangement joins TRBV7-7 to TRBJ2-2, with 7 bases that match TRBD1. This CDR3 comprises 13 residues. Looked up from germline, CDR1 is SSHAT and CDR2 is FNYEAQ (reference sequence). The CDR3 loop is CASSHDRVGELFF. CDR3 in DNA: TGTGCTAGCAGCCACGACAGGGTTGGGGAGCTGTTTTTT.

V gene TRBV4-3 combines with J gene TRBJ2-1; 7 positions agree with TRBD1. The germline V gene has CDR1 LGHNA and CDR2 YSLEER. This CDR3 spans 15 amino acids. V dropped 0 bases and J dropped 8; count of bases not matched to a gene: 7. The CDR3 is CASSQDTNRGYEQFF. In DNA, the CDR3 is TGCGCCAGCAGCCAAGATACAAACAGGGGCTATGAGCAGTTCTTC.

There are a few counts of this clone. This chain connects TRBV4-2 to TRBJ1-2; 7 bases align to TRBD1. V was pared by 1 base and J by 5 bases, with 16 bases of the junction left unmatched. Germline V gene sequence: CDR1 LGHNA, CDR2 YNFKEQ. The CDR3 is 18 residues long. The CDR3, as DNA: TGTGCCAGCAGCCAAGGTTCACGGGACAGATACCTTAATTATGGCTACACCTTC. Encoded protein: CASSQGSRDRYLNYGYTF.

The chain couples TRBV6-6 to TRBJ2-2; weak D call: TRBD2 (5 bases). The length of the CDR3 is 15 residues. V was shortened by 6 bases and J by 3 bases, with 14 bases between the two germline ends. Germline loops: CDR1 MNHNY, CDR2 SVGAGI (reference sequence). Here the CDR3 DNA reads TGTGCCAGCAGGGCTAGCTTGATGGACACCGGGGAGCTGTTTTTT. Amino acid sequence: CASRASLMDTGELFF.

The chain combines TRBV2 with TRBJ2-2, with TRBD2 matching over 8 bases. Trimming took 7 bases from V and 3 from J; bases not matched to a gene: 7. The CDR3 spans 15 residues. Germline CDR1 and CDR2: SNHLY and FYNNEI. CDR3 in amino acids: CASINSGAYTGELFF. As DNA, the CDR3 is TGTGCCAGCATTAATAGCGGGGCGTACACCGGGGAGCTGTTTTTT.

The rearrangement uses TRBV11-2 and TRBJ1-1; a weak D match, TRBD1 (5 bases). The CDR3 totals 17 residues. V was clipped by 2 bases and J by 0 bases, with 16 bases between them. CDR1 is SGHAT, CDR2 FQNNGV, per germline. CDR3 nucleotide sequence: TGTGCCAGCAGCTTAATCATGGGGCTCTCCATGAACACTGAAGCTTTCTTT. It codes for CASSLIMGLSMNTEAFF.

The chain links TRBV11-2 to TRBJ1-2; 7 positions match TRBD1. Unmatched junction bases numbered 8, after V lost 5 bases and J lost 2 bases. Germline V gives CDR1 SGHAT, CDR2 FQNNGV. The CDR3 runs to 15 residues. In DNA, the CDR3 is TGTGCCAGCAGCAATTACAGGGGCCTCAACTATGGCTACACCTTC. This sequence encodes CASSNYRGLNYGYTF.